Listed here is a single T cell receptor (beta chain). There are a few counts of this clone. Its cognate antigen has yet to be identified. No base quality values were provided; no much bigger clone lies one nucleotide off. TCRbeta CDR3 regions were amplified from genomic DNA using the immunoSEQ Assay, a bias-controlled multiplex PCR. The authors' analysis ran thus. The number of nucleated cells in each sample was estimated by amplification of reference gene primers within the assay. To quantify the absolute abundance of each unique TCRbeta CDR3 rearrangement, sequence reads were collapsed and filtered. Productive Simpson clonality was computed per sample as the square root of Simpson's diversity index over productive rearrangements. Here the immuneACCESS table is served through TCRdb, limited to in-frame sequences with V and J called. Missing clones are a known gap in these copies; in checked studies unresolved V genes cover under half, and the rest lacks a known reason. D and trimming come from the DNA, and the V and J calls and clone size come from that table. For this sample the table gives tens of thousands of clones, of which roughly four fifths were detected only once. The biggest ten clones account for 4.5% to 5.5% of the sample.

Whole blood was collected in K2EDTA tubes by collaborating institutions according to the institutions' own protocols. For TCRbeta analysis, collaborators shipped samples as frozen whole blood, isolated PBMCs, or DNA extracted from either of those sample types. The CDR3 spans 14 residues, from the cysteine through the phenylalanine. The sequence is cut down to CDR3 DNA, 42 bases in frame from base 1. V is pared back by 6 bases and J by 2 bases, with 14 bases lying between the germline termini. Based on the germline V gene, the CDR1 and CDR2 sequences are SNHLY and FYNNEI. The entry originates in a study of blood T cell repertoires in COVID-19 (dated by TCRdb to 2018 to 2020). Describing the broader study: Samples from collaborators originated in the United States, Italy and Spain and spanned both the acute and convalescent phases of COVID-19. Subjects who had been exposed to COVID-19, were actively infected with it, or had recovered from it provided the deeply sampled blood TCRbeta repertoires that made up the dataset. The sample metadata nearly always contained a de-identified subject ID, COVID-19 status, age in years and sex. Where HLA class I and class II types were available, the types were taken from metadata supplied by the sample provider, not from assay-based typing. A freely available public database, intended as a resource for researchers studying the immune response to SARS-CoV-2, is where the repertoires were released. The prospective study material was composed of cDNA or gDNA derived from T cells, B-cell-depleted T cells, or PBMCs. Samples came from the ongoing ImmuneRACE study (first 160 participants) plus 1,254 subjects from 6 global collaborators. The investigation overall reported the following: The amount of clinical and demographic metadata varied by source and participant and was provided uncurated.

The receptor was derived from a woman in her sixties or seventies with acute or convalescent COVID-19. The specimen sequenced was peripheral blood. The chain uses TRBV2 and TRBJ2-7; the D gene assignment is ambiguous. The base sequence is TGTGCCAGCAGCGAATGGTACAGTCCCTACGAGCAGTACTTC. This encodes CASSEWYSPYEQYF.